Detailed here is one T cell receptor beta chain. Its target is not known. The data derive from a study of T cell responses to AZD1222 COVID-19 vaccine. Sequencing was performed with immunoSEQ multiplex PCR; in TCRdb, only in-frame clones are kept and a portion is missing. The profile shows approximately 150,000 clones, approximately 90% of them singletons. Study-level points and caveats: Across the whole spike, CD4 TCRs peaked at regions 160-218 and 743-854. Of the AZD1222 recipients, only five to seven were seropositive at baseline. Donors, mostly white British, included more females; clonal diversity was possibly underestimated. Spike-specific TCR repertoires showed rising breadth and depth after two AZD1222 doses.

In germline, CDR1 is SEHNR, CDR2 FQNEAQ (reference sequence). V shed 4 bases and J shed 5 bases, with 14 bases lying between them. The CDR3 extends over 14 amino acids. This sequence joins TRBV7-9 and TRBJ1-2, with a possible D match to TRBD1 (5 bases). The receptor's source is an adult in good health. The sample was peripheral blood, taken on day 0 of AZD1222 vaccination. DNA for the CDR3: TGTGCCAGCAGCTGGGGGAAAACGGATTATGGCTACACCTTC. It codes for CASSWGKTDYGYTF.